This T cell receptor beta chain stems from a study of response to subunit inactivated influenza vaccine. Study findings and constraints: The study's authors posited that every seasonal influenza vaccination enlists few new T cells.

There are 18 residues in the CDR3. The germline gives CDR1 MNHNS, CDR2 SASEGT. The J segment lost 3 bases and the V segment lost 5 bases, leaving 9 bases of the junction unmatched. This clonotype was counted many times. What it binds is unknown. MiXCR, run by TCRdb on the RT-PCR reads, gives a single entry per CDR3 protein. This sample has about 240,000 distinct CDR3 sequences, with 9.5% to 15% found just once. This rearrangement joins TRBV6-1 to TRBJ2-4; 14 bases are a match to TRBD2. The sample in question was non-naive T cells sorted from PBMCs, obtained about 14 days before vaccination. This TCR came from a man aged 45-65 years who received an inactivated influenza vaccine. The CDR3 sequence: CASSRGTSGRRGKNIQYF. The CDR3 DNA sequence: TGTGCCAGCAGTAGGGGGACTAGCGGGAGAAGGGGCAAAAACATTCAGTACTTC.